This T cell receptor beta chain was documented in a study of CD4 T cell repertoires in COVID-19. The CDR3 contains 12 residues. The data were produced by immunoSEQ multiplex PCR, yet TCRdb's version contains in-frame clones alone and is incomplete. The table has 70,000 to 95,000 clones, around 82% seen once. For this clone: At one end, the junction sequence differs from germline, possibly due to a read error.

The specimen comprised CD4+ T cells from peripheral blood, sampled after recovery from COVID-19. This receptor was taken from a human donor who had COVID-19. This chain uses TRBV12-3 or TRBV12-4 with TRBJ2-7; 9 bases align to TRBD2. In DNA form, the CDR3 reads TGTGCCAGCAGTTTAAAAGGTAGCGGGAGCGTCTTC. Translation: CASSLKGSGSVF.